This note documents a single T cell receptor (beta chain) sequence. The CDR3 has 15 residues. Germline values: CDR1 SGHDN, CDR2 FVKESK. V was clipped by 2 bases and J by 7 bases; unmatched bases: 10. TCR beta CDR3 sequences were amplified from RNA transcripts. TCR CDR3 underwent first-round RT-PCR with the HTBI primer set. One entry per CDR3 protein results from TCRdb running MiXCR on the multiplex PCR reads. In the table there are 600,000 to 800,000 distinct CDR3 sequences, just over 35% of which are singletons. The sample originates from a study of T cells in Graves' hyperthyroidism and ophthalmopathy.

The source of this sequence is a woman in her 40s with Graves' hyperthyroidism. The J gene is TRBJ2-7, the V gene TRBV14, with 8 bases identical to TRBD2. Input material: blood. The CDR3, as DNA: TGTGCCAGCAGCCAATGGCTAGCGGGTGTAGGGGAGCAGTACTTC. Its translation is CASSQWLAGVGEQYF.